This T cell receptor beta chain stems from a study of regulatory T cells in long-lasting Graves disease. Study outcomes and limitations: Sampling was limited to peripheral blood rather than thyroid tissue.

Described time point: persistent/refractory GD, antithyroid drugs over 5 years with positive TRAb. Isolated PBMC RNA provided the starting material for the TCR library. American Thyroid Association guidelines served as the basis for diagnosing Graves' disease. To note about this clonotype: What it binds is not known.

The CDR3 is 16 residues long. Germline CDR1 is LNHNV and CDR2 is YYDKDF (reference sequence). V lost 0 bases and J lost 4, with 10 bases in between. TCR beta libraries were built with iRepertoire HTBI primers and Arm-PCR of CDR3 regions. One entry per CDR3 protein results from TCRdb running MiXCR on the multiplex PCR reads. This sample has hundreds of thousands of distinct CDR3 sequences, with under 25% found just once. This chain links TRBV15 with TRBJ2-6; D tentatively fits TRBD1 or TRBD2 (5 bases each). The specimen comprised peripheral blood mononuclear cells (PBMCs), sampled when the disease was refractory, from a patient treated with antithyroid drugs. The receptor comes from a female donor with Graves disease. The CDR3 DNA follows: TGTGCCACCAGCAGAGAGGTGGGACCCGGGGCCAACGTCCTGACTTTC. It translates to CATSREVGPGANVLTF.